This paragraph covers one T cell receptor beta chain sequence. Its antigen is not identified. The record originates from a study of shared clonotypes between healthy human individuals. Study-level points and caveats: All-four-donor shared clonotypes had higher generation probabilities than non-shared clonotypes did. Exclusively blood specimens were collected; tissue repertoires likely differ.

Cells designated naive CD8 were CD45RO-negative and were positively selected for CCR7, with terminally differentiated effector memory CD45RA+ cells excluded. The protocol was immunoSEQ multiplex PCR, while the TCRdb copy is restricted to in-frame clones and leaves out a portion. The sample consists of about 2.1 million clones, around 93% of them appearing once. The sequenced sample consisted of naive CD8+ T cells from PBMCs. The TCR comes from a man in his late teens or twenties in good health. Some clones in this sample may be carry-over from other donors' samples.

The CDR3 reads CASSRGGVNQPQHF. The CDR3, as DNA: TGTGCCAGCAGCCGAGGTGGGGTAAATCAGCCCCAGCATTTT. The chain links TRBV7-9 to TRBJ1-5; D unresolved. CDR3 length: 14 residues. Germline loops: CDR1 SEHNR, CDR2 FQNEAQ (reference sequence). With 5 bases removed from V and 4 bases from J, the gap between germline ends came to 12 bases. Using reference TRBV7-9 and TRBJ1-5 for the parts outside the CDR3, the full variable domain is DTGVSQNPRHKITKRGQNVTFRCDPISEHNRLYWYRQTLGQGPEFLTYFQNEAQLEKSRLLSDRFSAERPKGSFSTLEIQRTEQGDSAMYLCASSRGGVNQPQHFGDGTRLSIL.